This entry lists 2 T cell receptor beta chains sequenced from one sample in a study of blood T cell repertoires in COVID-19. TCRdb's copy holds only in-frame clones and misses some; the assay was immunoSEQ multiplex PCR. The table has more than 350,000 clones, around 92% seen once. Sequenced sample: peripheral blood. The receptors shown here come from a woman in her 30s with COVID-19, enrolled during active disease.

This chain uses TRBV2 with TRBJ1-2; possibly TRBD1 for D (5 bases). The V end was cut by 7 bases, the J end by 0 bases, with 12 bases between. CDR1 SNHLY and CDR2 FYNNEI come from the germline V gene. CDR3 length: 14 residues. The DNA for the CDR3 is TGTGCCAGCATCGCCGACAGAGCTAACTATGGCTACACCTTC. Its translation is CASIADRANYGYTF.

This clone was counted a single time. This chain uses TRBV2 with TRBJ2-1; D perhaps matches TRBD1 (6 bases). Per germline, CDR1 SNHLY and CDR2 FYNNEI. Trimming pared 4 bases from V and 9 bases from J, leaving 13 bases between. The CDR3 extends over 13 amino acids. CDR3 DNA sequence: TGTGCCAGCAGTGGACAGGCCAATGGTGAGCAGTTCTTC. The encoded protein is CASSGQANGEQFF. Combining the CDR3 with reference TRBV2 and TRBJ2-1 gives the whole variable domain EPEVTQTPSHQVTQMGQEVILRCVPISNHLYFYWYRQILGQKVEFLVSFYNNEISEKSEIFDDQFSVERPDGSNFTLKIRSTKLEDSAMYFCASSGQANGEQFFGPGTRLTVL.